This is a list of T cell receptor beta chains from one sample in a study of control samples from healthy donors and cancer patients. Only in-frame clones appear in the TCRdb table, and some are missing; sequencing was by immunoSEQ multiplex PCR. Here the sample spans roughly 73,000 clones, 84% being singletons. The sample comprised blood. These receptors were collected from a man aged 50 or older in good health. Both conserved end residues are part of each CDR3. D genes are given only for firm matches. Expanded clones are given a class, and other clones once, few, many or no size at all.

D	V	size	J	DNA	CDR3
-	TRBV20-1	-	TRBJ2-7	TGCAGTGCTAGACTCGGGAAGGAGCAGTACTTC	CSARLGKEQYF
TRBD1	TRBV11-3	-	TRBJ1-5	TGTGCCAGCAGCTTAGCGTCAGGGGGTCAGCCCCAGCATTTT	CASSLASGGQPQHF
TRBD1	TRBV5-4	-	TRBJ2-5	TGTGCCAGCAGCTTGGAAAGGAACAGGGGGGAGACCCAGTACTTC	CASSLERNRGETQYF
-	TRBV7-7	once	TRBJ1-2	TGTGCCAGCAGCTTAGGGCGCCGGGCCTCGGACCTAGGCTACACCTTC	CASSLGRRASDLGYTF
-	TRBV30	-	TRBJ1-6	TGTGCCTGGACCGTCGGGGCACCCCTCCACTTT	CAWTVGAPLHF
-	TRBV30	-	TRBJ1-1	TGTGCCTGGAGTAGGGAAGTAGGGAACACTGAAGCTTTCTTT	CAWSREVGNTEAFF
-	TRBV9	few	TRBJ1-6	TGTGCCAGCAGCGTAGGGAGGCGACCCAACGCACCCCTCCACTTT	CASSVGRRPNAPLHF
-	TRBV15	few	TRBJ2-5	TGTGCCACCTCAGGCGCCTACCAAGAGACCCAGTACTTC	CATSGAYQETQYF
-	TRBV19	few	TRBJ2-2	TGTGCCAGTAGTATAGATCAGGGTACCGGGGAGCTGTTTTTT	CASSIDQGTGELFF
-	TRBV11-3	-	TRBJ1-4	TGTGCCAGCAGCTTAAGTAGACCCAGCCTTACTAATGAAAAACTGTTTTTT	CASSLSRPSLTNEKLFF
TRBD2	TRBV9	-	TRBJ2-3	TGTGCCAGCAGCGCCGGACTAGCGGGAGGGACAGATACGCAGTATTTT	CASSAGLAGGTDTQYF
TRBD2	TRBV27	-	TRBJ2-7	TGTGCCAGCAGCCGGCTGGGACTAGCGGGAATCTACGAGCAGTACTTC	CASSRLGLAGIYEQYF
-	TRBV14	-	TRBJ1-2	TGTGCCAGCAGCCAAGACAGGGTCTTAGGCTACACCTTC	CASSQDRVLGYTF
TRBD2	TRBV7-2	-	TRBJ2-3	TGTGCCAGCAGCTATGGTGGCGGGGGGAGGGATACGCAGTATTTT	CASSYGGGGRDTQYF
-	TRBV28	-	TRBJ2-7	TGTGCCAGCAGTTTGGGATACGAGCAGTACTTC	CASSLGYEQYF
-	TRBV6-5	-	TRBJ1-3	TGTGCCAGCACCGATGGCAGCGCGGATGGAAACACCATATATTTT	CASTDGSADGNTIYF
-	TRBV10-3	-	TRBJ1-6	TGTGCCATCAGTGAGGGTGCGGGGCGTGGTAATTCACCCCTCCACTTT	CAISEGAGRGNSPLHF
-	TRBV21-1	few	TRBJ1-5	TGTGCCAGCAGCAAAAGCCGGGACCCTCTCCTTGTCCAGCCCCAGCATTTT	CASSKSRDPLLVQPQHF
TRBD2	TRBV29-1	-	TRBJ2-2	TGCAGCGTTGTAGCGGGGGGGTACACCGGGGAGCTGTTTTTT	CSVVAGGYTGELFF
-	TRBV14	-	TRBJ1-2	TGTGCCAGCAGCCAACGGTCGACGGGACCCTATGGCTACACCTTC	CASSQRSTGPYGYTF
-	TRBV19	-	TRBJ1-5	TGTGCCAGTAGTATAGGAACCCGGGCCGATCAGCCCCAGCATTTT	CASSIGTRADQPQHF
-	TRBV15	-	TRBJ2-3	TGTGCCACCAGCAGAGATCGGAACAGCCTGACAGCCCATACGCAGTATTTT	CATSRDRNSLTAHTQYF
TRBD1	TRBV4-2	-	TRBJ1-4	TGTGCCAGCAGCCAAACAGGGGATGAAAAACTGTTTTTT	CASSQTGDEKLFF
TRBD1	TRBV5-1	-	TRBJ2-1	TGCGCCAGCCAACAGGGGGGCCCCTCCTACAATGAGCAGTTCTTC	CASQQGGPSYNEQFF
TRBD1	TRBV19	-	TRBJ2-7	TGTGCCAGTAATTCTCCGGGACAGGGCGCCTACGAGCAGTACTTC	CASNSPGQGAYEQYF
TRBD1	TRBV9	-	TRBJ1-4	TGTGCCAGCAGCGGAAGACAGGGAGAGGTTGAAAAACTGTTTTTT	CASSGRQGEVEKLFF
TRBD1	TRBV29-1	-	TRBJ2-7	TGCAGCGTCGGGACAGCCTCAGGGGAGCAGTACTTC	CSVGTASGEQYF
TRBD1	TRBV19	-	TRBJ1-2	TGTGCCACCATGAGGGACAGGGGAGAAGGCTACACCTTC	CATMRDRGEGYTF
TRBD2	TRBV2	-	TRBJ2-3	TGTGCCAGTGTCGTTGCGGGGGGCTTAGATACGCAGTATTTT	CASVVAGGLDTQYF
TRBD2	TRBV19	few	TRBJ2-1	TGTGCCAGTAGTGCTAGCGGGGGGGCCTCCTACAATGAGCAGTTCTTC	CASSASGGASYNEQFF
TRBD2	TRBV9	-	TRBJ2-1	TGTGCCAGCAGCGTAGATCCTAGCGGGGGGCGGAATGAGCAGTTCTTC	CASSVDPSGGRNEQFF
-	TRBV19	-	TRBJ1-2	TGTGCCAGTAGTATAGCGCAGAAGGGCTACACCTTC	CASSIAQKGYTF
-	TRBV30	-	TRBJ1-2	TGTGCCTGGAGTGAACGCTATGGCTACACCTTC	CAWSERYGYTF
TRBD1	TRBV19	-	TRBJ1-6	TGTGCCAGCATGGACAGGGTCAATTCACCCCTCCACTTT	CASMDRVNSPLHF
-	TRBV7-3	-	TRBJ2-7	TGTGCCAGCAGCCCCCGGCAGGGTCGTTTCTACGAGCAGTACTTC	CASSPRQGRFYEQYF
-	TRBV7-2	-	TRBJ2-7	TGTGCCAGCAGCTTAGAACAGGGATCCAGGTACGAGCAGTACTTC	CASSLEQGSRYEQYF
-	TRBV28	-	TRBJ1-1	TGTGCCAGCAGTACTATACAGGGCTGGGGGAACACTGAAGCTTTCTTT	CASSTIQGWGNTEAFF
TRBD1	TRBV10-3	-	TRBJ1-5	TGTGCCACGCAGGGGGTGGATAGCAATCAGCCCCAGCATTTT	CATQGVDSNQPQHF
-	TRBV11-2	-	TRBJ2-7	TGTGCCAGCAGCCTCCGGGACGAAACCTACGAGCAGTACTTC	CASSLRDETYEQYF
TRBD1	TRBV5-1	-	TRBJ1-1	TGCGCCAGCAGCACCAGAAAGACAGGGAAAGTGAACACTGAAGCTTTCTTT	CASSTRKTGKVNTEAFF
-	TRBV6-5	once	TRBJ1-6	TGTGCCAGCAGTTTTCAGGGGAAGGACTCACCCCTCCACTTT	CASSFQGKDSPLHF
TRBD2	TRBV28	-	TRBJ2-2	TGTGCCAGCAGTGAAAACGGGGGGTCGAACACCGGGGAGCTGTTTTTT	CASSENGGSNTGELFF
TRBD1	TRBV19	few	TRBJ1-1	TGTGCCAGTAGACTGGACAGGGCCACTGAAGCTTTCTTT	CASRLDRATEAFF
-	TRBV24-1	once	TRBJ2-2	TGTGCCACCAGTGACACCGTGCCCACCGGGGAGCTGTTTTTT	CATSDTVPTGELFF
-	TRBV9	-	TRBJ2-3	TGTGCCAGCAGCCGCGGGGCGGGCCTTAGCACAGATACGCAGTATTTT	CASSRGAGLSTDTQYF
-	TRBV27	-	TRBJ2-1	TGTGCCAGCAGTTTAGGGGATGAGCAGTTCTTC	CASSLGDEQFF
-	TRBV30	-	TRBJ2-5	TGTGCCTGGAGTTTAGGGATGGTGCAGACCCAGTACTTC	CAWSLGMVQTQYF
-	TRBV5-3	-	TRBJ2-3	TGTGCCAGAAGCTTGGACTCCTGCACAGATACGCAGTATTTT	CARSLDSCTDTQYF
TRBD1	TRBV28	-	TRBJ1-5	TGTGCCAGCAGTGCCGGGACAGGGACTACTCAGCCCCAGCATTTT	CASSAGTGTTQPQHF
-	TRBV6-5	-	TRBJ2-7	TGTGCCAGCAGTTACTCGAAAGGAGGTTACGAGCAGTACTTC	CASSYSKGGYEQYF
-	TRBV19	-	TRBJ1-5	TGTGCCAGTACCCGGGGGGAGAGAGGCAATCAGCCCCAGCATTTT	CASTRGERGNQPQHF
-	TRBV7-2	few	TRBJ2-3	TGTGCCAGCAGCTTAGCCCCCTCGGCGGGTACGCAGTATTTT	CASSLAPSAGTQYF
-	TRBV20-1	-	TRBJ2-7	TGCAGTGCTAGAGAGCCCAACGAGCAGTACTTC	CSAREPNEQYF
-	TRBV4-2	few	TRBJ2-1	TGTGCCAGCAGCCTGGTGGCTCAAAAGAACAATGAGCAGTTCTTC	CASSLVAQKNNEQFF
TRBD1	TRBV6-5	-	TRBJ2-1	TGTGCCAGCAGTTCCTGGACAGGGACCTACAATGAGCAGTTCTTC	CASSSWTGTYNEQFF
-	TRBV30	-	TRBJ2-4	TGTGCCTGGAGTGCAATAGGGGCCTCATTAATGGCCAAAAACATTCAGTACTTC	CAWSAIGASLMAKNIQYF
-	TRBV5-1	-	TRBJ2-3	TGCGCCAGCAGCTTTGGCCATAACACAGATACGCAGTATTTT	CASSFGHNTDTQYF
TRBD2	TRBV19	-	TRBJ2-1	TGTGCCAGTAGGACGGGAGGGAATTACAATGAGCAGTTCTTC	CASRTGGNYNEQFF